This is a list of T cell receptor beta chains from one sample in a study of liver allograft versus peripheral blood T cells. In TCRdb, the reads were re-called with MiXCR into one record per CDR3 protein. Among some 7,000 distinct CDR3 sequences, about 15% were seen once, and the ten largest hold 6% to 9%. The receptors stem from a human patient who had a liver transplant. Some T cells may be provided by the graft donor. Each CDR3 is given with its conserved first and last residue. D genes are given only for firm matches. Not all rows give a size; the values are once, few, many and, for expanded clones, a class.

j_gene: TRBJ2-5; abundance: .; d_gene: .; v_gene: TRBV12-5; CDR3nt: TGTGCTAGTGGTAAAGGTCGACAAGAGACCCAGTACTTC; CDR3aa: CASGKGRQETQYF
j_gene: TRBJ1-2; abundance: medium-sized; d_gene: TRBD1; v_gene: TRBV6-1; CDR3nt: TGTGCCAGCAGCCCGGGACAGGGGAGTTGGGGCTACACCTTC; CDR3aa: CASSPGQGSWGYTF
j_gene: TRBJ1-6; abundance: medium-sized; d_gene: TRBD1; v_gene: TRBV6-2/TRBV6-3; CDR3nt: TGTGCCAGCAGTAGGGACAGGAATTCACCCCTCCACTTT; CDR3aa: CASSRDRNSPLHF
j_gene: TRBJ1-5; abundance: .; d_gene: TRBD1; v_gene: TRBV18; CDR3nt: TGTGCCAGCCAGGGACAGCTCAATCAGCCCCAGCATTTT; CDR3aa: CASQGQLNQPQHF
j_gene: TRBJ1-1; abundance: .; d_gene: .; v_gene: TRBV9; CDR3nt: TGTGCCAGCAGCGTAGAGGAGGGCACTGAAGCTTTCTTT; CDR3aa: CASSVEEGTEAFF
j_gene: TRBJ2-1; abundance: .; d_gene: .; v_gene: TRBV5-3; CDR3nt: TGTGCCAGCAGCCAGGCCCACTCCTACAATGAGCAGTTCTTC; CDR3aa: CASSQAHSYNEQFF
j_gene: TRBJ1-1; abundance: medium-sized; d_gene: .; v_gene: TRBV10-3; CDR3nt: TGTGCCATCAGTGACGGGGAAACGAACACTGAAGCTTTCTTT; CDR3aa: CAISDGETNTEAFF
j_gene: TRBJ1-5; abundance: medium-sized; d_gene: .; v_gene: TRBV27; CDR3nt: TGTGCCAGCAGACCCGACAGGAACCCAAGCAATCAGCCCCAGCATTTT; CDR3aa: CASRPDRNPSNQPQHF
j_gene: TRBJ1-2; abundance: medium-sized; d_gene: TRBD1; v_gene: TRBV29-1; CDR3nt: TGCAGCGGACAGGGGGCTAACTATGGCTACACCTTC; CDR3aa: CSGQGANYGYTF
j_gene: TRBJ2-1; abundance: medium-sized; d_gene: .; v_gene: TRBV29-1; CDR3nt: TGCAGCGTTGCCCCCGGTGGCGATGAGCAGTTCTTC; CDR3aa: CSVAPGGDEQFF
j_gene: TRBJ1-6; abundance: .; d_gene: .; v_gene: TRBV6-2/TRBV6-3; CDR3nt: TGTGCCAGCTGGTTCAGCCCTAATTCACCCCTCCACTTT; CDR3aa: CASWFSPNSPLHF
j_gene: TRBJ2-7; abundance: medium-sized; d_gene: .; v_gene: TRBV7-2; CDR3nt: TGTGCCAGCAGCTTAGGGACACACCTCTACGAGCAGTACTTC; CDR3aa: CASSLGTHLYEQYF
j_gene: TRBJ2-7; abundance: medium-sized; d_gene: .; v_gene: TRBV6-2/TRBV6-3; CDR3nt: TGTGCCAGCAGTCAGAGGCCCGGCCCAACCCACGAGCAGTACTTC; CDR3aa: CASSQRPGPTHEQYF
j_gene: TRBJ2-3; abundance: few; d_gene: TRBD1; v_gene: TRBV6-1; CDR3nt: TGTGCCAGCAGTCTAAAGGGGACAGATCCTTATACGCAGTATTTT; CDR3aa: CASSLKGTDPYTQYF
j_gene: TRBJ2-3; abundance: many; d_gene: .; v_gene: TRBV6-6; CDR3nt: TGTGCCAGCAGTTACCAGGTCAGCACAGATACGCAGTATTTT; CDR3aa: CASSYQVSTDTQYF
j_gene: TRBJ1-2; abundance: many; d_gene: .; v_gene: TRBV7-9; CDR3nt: TGTGCCAGCAACGCGGCCGGACGGAGCTATGGCTACACCTTC; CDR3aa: CASNAAGRSYGYTF
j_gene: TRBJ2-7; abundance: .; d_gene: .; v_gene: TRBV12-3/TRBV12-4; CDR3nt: TGTGCCAGCAGTTTAAGACAGGTTTCCGAGCAGTACTTC; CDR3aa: CASSLRQVSEQYF
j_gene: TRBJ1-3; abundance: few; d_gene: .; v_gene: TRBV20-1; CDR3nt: TGCAGTGCTAGACTACAGGGAGCGGACACCATATATTTT; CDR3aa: CSARLQGADTIYF
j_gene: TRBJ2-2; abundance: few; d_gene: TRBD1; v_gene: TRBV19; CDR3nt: TGTGCCAGTAGTACCGGGACAGGGGTATTACGTTATACCGGGGAGCTGTTTTTT; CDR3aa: CASSTGTGVLRYTGELFF
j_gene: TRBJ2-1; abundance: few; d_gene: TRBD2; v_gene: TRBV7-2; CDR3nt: TGTGCCAGCAGCTTAGGACCGGGGGGGAATGAGCAGTTCTTC; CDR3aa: CASSLGPGGNEQFF
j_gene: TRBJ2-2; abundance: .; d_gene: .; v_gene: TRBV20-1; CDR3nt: TGCAGTGCTAGTGCTGCTCAGGCTTCGAACACCGGGGAGCTGTTTTTT; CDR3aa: CSASAAQASNTGELFF
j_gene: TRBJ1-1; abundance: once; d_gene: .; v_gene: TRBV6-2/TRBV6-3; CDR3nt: TGTGCCAGCAGTGCCCAGCCGGGAGGCACTGAAGCTTTCTTT; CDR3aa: CASSAQPGGTEAFF
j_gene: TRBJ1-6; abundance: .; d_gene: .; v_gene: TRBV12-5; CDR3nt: TGTGCTAGTGGTTTGGTACAGGGTTCACCCCTCCACTTT; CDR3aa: CASGLVQGSPLHF
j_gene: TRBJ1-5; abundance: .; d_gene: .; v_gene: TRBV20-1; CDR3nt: TGCAGTGCTAGAGACCCCTTAAATCAGCCCCAGCATTTT; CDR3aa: CSARDPLNQPQHF
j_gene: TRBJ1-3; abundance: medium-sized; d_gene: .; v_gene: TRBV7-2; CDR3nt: TGTGCCAGCAGCTTAGAAAGAGAACGCTCTGGAAACACCATATATTTT; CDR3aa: CASSLERERSGNTIYF
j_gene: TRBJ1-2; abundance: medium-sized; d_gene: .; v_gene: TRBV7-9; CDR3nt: TGTGCCAGCAGCTTAGAATGGACTACAGGCTATGGCTACACCTTC; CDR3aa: CASSLEWTTGYGYTF
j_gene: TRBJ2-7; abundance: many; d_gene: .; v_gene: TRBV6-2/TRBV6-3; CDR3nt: TGTGCCAGCAGTTCTAAGTACGAGCAGTACTTC; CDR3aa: CASSSKYEQYF
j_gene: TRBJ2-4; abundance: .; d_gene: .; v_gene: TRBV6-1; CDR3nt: TGTGCCAGCAGTGATCGACCAGGGTTAGGGGCCAAAAACATTCAGTACTTC; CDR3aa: CASSDRPGLGAKNIQYF
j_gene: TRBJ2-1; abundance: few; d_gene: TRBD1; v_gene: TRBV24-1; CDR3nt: TGTGCCACCAGTGTTACACAGGGGGCCGGGCAGTTCTTC; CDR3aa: CATSVTQGAGQFF
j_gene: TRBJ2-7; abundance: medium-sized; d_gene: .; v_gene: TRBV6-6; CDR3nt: TGTGCCAGCAGTTACGGGGTTTCCGAGCAGTACTTC; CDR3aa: CASSYGVSEQYF
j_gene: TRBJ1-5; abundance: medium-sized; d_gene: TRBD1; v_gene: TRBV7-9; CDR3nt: TGTGCCAGCAGTTTTCAGGGGGATCAGCCCCAGCATTTT; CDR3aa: CASSFQGDQPQHF
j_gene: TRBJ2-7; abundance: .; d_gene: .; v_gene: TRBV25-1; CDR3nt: TGTGCCAGCAGTGGTTACTACGAGCAGTACTTC; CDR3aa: CASSGYYEQYF
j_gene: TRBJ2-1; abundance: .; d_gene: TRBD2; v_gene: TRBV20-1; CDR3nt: TGCAGTGCGGGAGGGTACAATGAGCAGTTCTTC; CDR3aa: CSAGGYNEQFF
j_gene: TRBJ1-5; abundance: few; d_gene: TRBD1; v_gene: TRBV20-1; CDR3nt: TGCAGTGCTAGAGAAGGACAGGGTAGTCAGCCCCAGCATTTT; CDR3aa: CSAREGQGSQPQHF
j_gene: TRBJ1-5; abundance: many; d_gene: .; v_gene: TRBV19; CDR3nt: TGTGCCAGTAGTATAGACCTCAATCAGCCCCAGCATTTT; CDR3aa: CASSIDLNQPQHF
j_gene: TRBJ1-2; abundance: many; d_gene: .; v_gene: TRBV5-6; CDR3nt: TGTGCCAGCAGCTTGGGACAGCGGCCTTATGGCTACACCTTC; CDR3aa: CASSLGQRPYGYTF
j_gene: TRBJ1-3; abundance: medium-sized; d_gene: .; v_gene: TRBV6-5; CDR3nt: TGTGCCAGCAGTTTCACAGTCTCTGGAAACACCATATATTTT; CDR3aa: CASSFTVSGNTIYF
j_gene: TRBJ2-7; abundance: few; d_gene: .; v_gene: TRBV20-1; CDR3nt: TGCAGTGCCCCCTCGGGCGGGCGGTACGAGCAGTACTTC; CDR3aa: CSAPSGGRYEQYF
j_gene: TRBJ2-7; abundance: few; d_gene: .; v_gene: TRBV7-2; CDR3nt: TGTGCCAGCGGACCCCGGGGGCCTCAGTACTTC; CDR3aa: CASGPRGPQYF
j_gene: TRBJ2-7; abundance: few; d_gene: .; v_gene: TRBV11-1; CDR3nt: TGTGCCAGCAGCTTAGCGGCCAGCAGCTCCTACGAGCAGTACTTC; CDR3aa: CASSLAASSSYEQYF
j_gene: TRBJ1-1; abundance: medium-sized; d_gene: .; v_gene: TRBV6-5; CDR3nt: TGTGCCAGCAGTTCAGGGCTGAACACTGAAGCTTTCTTT; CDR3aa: CASSSGLNTEAFF
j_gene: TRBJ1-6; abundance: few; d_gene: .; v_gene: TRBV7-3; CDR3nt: TGTGCCAGCAGCTCCGGGACTGATAATTCACCCCTCCACTTT; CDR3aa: CASSSGTDNSPLHF
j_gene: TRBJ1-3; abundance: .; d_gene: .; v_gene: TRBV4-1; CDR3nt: TGCGCCAGCAGCCAAGCTCCTGGAAACACCATATATTTT; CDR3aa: CASSQAPGNTIYF
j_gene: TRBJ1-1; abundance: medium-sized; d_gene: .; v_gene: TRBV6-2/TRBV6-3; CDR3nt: TGTGCCAGCAGTTACGTCCCTGCGACTGAAGCTTTCTTT; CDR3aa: CASSYVPATEAFF
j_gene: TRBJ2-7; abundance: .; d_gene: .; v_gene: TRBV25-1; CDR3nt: TGTGCCAGCAGCCCGCGGGACACTGTCTCCTACGAGCAGTACTTC; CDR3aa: CASSPRDTVSYEQYF
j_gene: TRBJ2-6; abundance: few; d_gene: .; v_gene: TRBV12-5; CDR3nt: TGTGCTAGTGCCATCCCTGGGGCCAACGTCCTGACTTTC; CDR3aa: CASAIPGANVLTF
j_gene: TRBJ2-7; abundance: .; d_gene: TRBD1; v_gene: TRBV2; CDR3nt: TGTGCCAGCAGTGAGACGAGACAGGGCTACGAGCAGTACTTC; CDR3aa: CASSETRQGYEQYF
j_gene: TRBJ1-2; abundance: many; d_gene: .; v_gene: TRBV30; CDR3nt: TGTGCCTGGTTGGACCCATCGAACTATGGCTACACCTTC; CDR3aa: CAWLDPSNYGYTF
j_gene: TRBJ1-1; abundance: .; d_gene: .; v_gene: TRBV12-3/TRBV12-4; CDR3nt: TGTGCCAGCAGTTTGGCTGTGAACACTGAAGCTTTCTTT; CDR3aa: CASSLAVNTEAFF
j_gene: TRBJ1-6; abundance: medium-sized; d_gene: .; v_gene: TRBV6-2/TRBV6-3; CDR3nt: TGTGCCAGCAGTCCCGCCTTAGGACGAAATTCACCCCTCCACTTT; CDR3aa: CASSPALGRNSPLHF
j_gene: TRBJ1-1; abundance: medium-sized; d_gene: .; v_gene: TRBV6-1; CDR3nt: TGTGCCAGCACATGGGCCAACACTGAAGCTTTCTTT; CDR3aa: CASTWANTEAFF
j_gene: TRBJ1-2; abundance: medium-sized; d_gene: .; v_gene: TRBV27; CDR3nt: TGTGCCAGCAGTCCACGGGGGATAGACTATGGCTACACCTTC; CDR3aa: CASSPRGIDYGYTF
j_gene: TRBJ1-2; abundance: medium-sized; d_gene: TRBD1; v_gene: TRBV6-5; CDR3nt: TGTGCCAGCAGTCGGACAGGGACGAACTATGGCTACACCTTC; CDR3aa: CASSRTGTNYGYTF
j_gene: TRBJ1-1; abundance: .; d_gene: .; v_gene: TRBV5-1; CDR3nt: TGCGCCGGCAGCTCGACGGGTACGGGTGGGGAAGCTTTCTTT; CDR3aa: CAGSSTGTGGEAFF
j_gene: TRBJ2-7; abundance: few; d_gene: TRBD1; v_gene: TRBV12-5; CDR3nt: TGTGCTAGTGGTTTGGCCTTTCAGGGACAGGCTCGGGAGCAGTACTTC; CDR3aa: CASGLAFQGQAREQYF